Following are 21 T cell receptor beta chains from one sample sequenced in a study of blood T cell repertoires in COVID-19. Measured with immunoSEQ multiplex PCR; TCRdb has only the in-frame clones, and not every one. The table has approximately 180,000 clones, approximately 90% seen once; the top ten hold roughly 21%. Material: peripheral blood. The receptor source for this set is a man aged 55 to 70 with active or convalescent COVID-19.

This chain connects TRBV12-5 to TRBJ2-7, with TRBD1 identical over 11 bases. Germline assignment: CDR1 LGHNT and CDR2 FRNRAP. With V trimmed by 1 base and J by 5 bases, 7 bases remained unmatched. This CDR3 comprises 16 residues. DNA of the CDR3: TGTGCTAGTGGTTTGGGAGGACAGGGGGCATTGAACGAGCAGTACTTC. Protein product: CASGLGGQGALNEQYF.

The chain employs TRBV7-6 and TRBJ2-1; perhaps TRBD1 as D (5 bases). Germline CDR1 is SGHVS and CDR2 is FNYEAQ. The length of the CDR3 is 15 residues. Trimming shortened V by 4 bases and J by 2 bases, and 12 bases separated the two germline ends. Written as DNA, the CDR3 is TGTGCCAGCAGCTGGGGCCTTGCGCCCTACAATGAGCAGTTCTTC. The encoded protein is CASSWGLAPYNEQFF.

The rearrangement links TRBV7-2 to TRBJ2-7; 8 nucleotides match TRBD1. J gave up 4 bases and V 5 bases, and 10 bases lay outside the gene matches. This CDR3 spans 15 amino acids. CDR1 and CDR2 from the germline V gene are SGHTA and FQGNSA. CDR3 amino acids: CASSASGGGSYEQYF. The CDR3 nucleotides are TGTGCCAGCAGCGCCTCAGGGGGCGGTTCGTACGAGCAGTACTTC.

In regard to this clone: Other DNA sequences in the sample encode the same CDR3. The gene calls are TRBV2 and TRBJ1-2; D is undetermined. CDR1 is SNHLY, CDR2 FYNNEI, per germline. The CDR3 loop spans 11 amino acids. Trimming cost V 6 bases and J 11 bases, with 13 bases left between them. CDR3 sequence: CASSPRVGYTF. For the CDR3, the DNA is TGTGCCAGCAGCCCGCGCGTTGGTTACACCTTC.

V gene TRBV6-6 combines with J gene TRBJ2-3; the match to TRBD1 covers 10 bases. The germline gives CDR1 MNHNY, CDR2 SVGAGI (reference sequence). The V segment lost 0 bases and the J segment 6 bases; nucleotides outside the gene matches: 3. This CDR3 contains 15 residues. This CDR3 is CASSYSTGGRDTQYF. The DNA for the CDR3 is TGTGCCAGCAGTTACTCGACAGGGGGCAGGGATACGCAGTATTTT.

The chain recombines TRBV7-2 with TRBJ1-2; TRBD1 matches at 8 bases. This CDR3 has 15 residues. The V gene's germline CDR1 is SGHTA and CDR2 FQGNSA. The V segment lost 4 bases and the J segment 4 bases; nucleotides outside the gene matches: 8. CDR3 nucleotide sequence: TGTGCCAGCAGCTACACGACAGGGGTAGTCTATGGCTACACCTTC. It specifies CASSYTTGVVYGYTF.

CDR3 coding DNA: TGTGCCAGTAGTACCCCGGGACAGGGGGGCTACGAGCAGTACTTC. Its translation: CASSTPGQGGYEQYF. V and J are TRBV19 and TRBJ2-7, with 11 bases lining up with TRBD1. The CDR3 extends over 15 amino acids. V lost 4 bases to trimming and J lost 3 bases; unmatched junction nucleotides: 5. Germline V CDR1 and CDR2: LNHDA, SQIVND (reference sequence).

The sample holds one count of this clone. V is TRBV7-3 and J is TRBJ2-1; 7 bases align to TRBD2. The germline CDR1 and CDR2 sequences are SGHTA and FQGTGA. The CDR3 runs to 15 residues. V shed 0 bases, J shed 2 bases, and the junction held 1 base outside the gene matches. CDR3 DNA sequence: TGTGCCAGCAGCTTAACGGGGGGGACCTACAATGAGCAGTTCTTC. Amino acids: CASSLTGGTYNEQFF.

The chain links TRBV10-3 to TRBJ1-1; TRBD1 agrees at 8 bases. CDR1 is ENHRY and CDR2 is SYGVKD in the germline V gene. The CDR3 spans 15 residues. J gave up 1 base and V 6 bases, and 7 bases lay outside the gene matches. The CDR3 is CAIRGTGQGNTEAFF. The CDR3 DNA follows: TGTGCCATCAGAGGCACCGGACAGGGGAACACTGAAGCTTTCTTT.

A single count supports this clone. The rearrangement uses TRBV19 and TRBJ1-5, with 8 bases that match TRBD1. This CDR3 is built from 18 residues. Germline loops: CDR1 LNHDA, CDR2 SQIVND (reference sequence). With 4 bases clipped from V and 3 bases from J, the junction kept 14 bases outside the gene matches. The CDR3 DNA reads TGTGCCAGTAGTAGAGGGCAGGGGGCACGCACGCCCAATCAGCCCCAGCATTTT. Protein: CASSRGQGARTPNQPQHF.

This clone was counted a single time. The chain couples TRBV11-2 to TRBJ2-2, with D maybe TRBD2 (6 bases). The CDR3 length is 14 residues. V lost 1 base, J lost 8 bases, and 11 bases lay in between. The germline V gene encodes CDR1 SGHAT and CDR2 FQNNGV. The CDR3 loop is CASSLALAAGELFF. The CDR3 region has the DNA TGTGCCAGCAGCTTAGCACTAGCAGCTGGGGAGCTGTTTTTT.

Note on this clone: The CDR3 end shows no conserved phenylalanine or tryptophan, and so a read error is likely. It is unclear where the CDR3 begins or ends on the DNA, so no DNA is shown, and the CDR3 is as TCRdb lists it. This chain joins TRBV5-5 and TRBJ2-7; TRBD2 reflects the table's D call only, with no check against the DNA. The CDR3 numbers 13 amino acids, ends counted. The V gene's germline CDR1 is SGHKS and CDR2 YYEKEE (reference sequence). The CDR3 reads CASSLGLAGALAA.

The rearrangement joins TRBV2 to TRBJ1-2, with D uncertain. V shed 0 bases and J shed 4 bases, with 6 bases lying between them. Germline assignment: CDR1 SNHLY and CDR2 FYNNEI. The CDR3 spans 13 residues. The CDR3 is CASSEARAYGYTF. The DNA for the CDR3 is TGTGCCAGCAGTGAAGCGCGAGCCTATGGCTACACCTTC.

The rearrangement links TRBV3-1 (or the pseudogene TRBV3-2) to TRBJ1-6; tentatively, D is TRBD1 (6 bases). This CDR3 comprises 15 residues. The V gene lost 3 bases and the J gene lost 7 bases, with 13 bases spanning the gap. Per germline, CDR1 LGHDT and CDR2 YNNKEL (reference sequence). The CDR3 here is CASSQMGHKNSPLHF. CDR3 sequence (DNA): TGTGCCAGCAGCCAGATGGGACACAAAAATTCACCCCTCCACTTT.

The chain uses TRBV7-9 and TRBJ1-4; 8 bases are a match to TRBD1. V lost 0 bases, J lost 7 bases, and 7 bases stayed unmatched. From germline, CDR1 is SEHNR and CDR2 FQNEAQ (reference sequence). This CDR3 contains 16 residues. CDR3 amino acids: CASSLAWTGTFEKLFF. The CDR3 DNA sequence: TGTGCCAGCAGCTTAGCCTGGACAGGGACTTTTGAAAAACTGTTTTTT.

The V gene is TRBV3-1 (or the pseudogene TRBV3-2), the J gene TRBJ1-3, with 8 bases lining up with TRBD1. The J segment lost 9 bases and the V segment lost 4 bases, leaving 2 bases of the junction unmatched. The CDR3 totals 12 residues. In germline, CDR1 is LGHDT, CDR2 YNNKEL (reference sequence). The CDR3 protein is CASSRTGGTIYF. CDR3 sequence (DNA): TGTGCCAGCAGCCGTACAGGGGGCACCATATATTTT.

V is TRBV19 and J is TRBJ1-2; D uncertain. This CDR3 has 14 residues. V was cut by 3 bases and J by 4 bases, with 12 bases left in between. Germline loops: CDR1 LNHDA, CDR2 SQIVND (reference sequence). CDR3 sequence reads: CASSIGSGGYGYTF. CDR3 nucleotides: TGTGCCAGTAGTATTGGGTCCGGCGGCTATGGCTACACCTTC.

The chain couples TRBV5-1 to TRBJ1-2; TRBD1 aligns across 8 bases. Germline loops: CDR1 SGHRS, CDR2 YFSETQ. J was trimmed by 2 bases and V by 2 bases; bases with no gene match: 14. This CDR3 is built from 18 residues. The CDR3 region is CASSFGADRALLNYGYTF. The CDR3 DNA reads as TGCGCCAGCAGCTTCGGGGCGGACAGGGCGCTCCTAAACTATGGCTACACCTTC.

The rearrangement links TRBV29-1 to TRBJ2-3; D is undetermined. Deletions cut 7 bases from V and 1 base from J, with 12 bases between. The CDR3 is 13 amino acids. Germline assignment: CDR1 SQVTM and CDR2 ANQGSEA. CDR3 protein: CSALNFRTDTQYF. As DNA, the CDR3 is TGCAGCGCTTTGAACTTTCGCACAGATACGCAGTATTTT.

The rearrangement joins TRBV13 to TRBJ2-5; 15 bases align to TRBD2. V dropped 3 bases and J dropped 3; count of bases not matched to a gene: 8. The CDR3 runs to 18 residues. Germline assignment: CDR1 PRHDT and CDR2 FYEKMQ (reference sequence). CDR3: CASSFPGTSGGNKETQYF. The CDR3 DNA sequence: TGTGCCAGCAGCTTCCCCGGGACTAGCGGGGGGAACAAAGAGACCCAGTACTTC.

V usage is TRBV3-1 (or the pseudogene TRBV3-2) and J usage is TRBJ1-3; 7 bases match TRBD1. The V gene's germline CDR1 is LGHDT and CDR2 YNNKEL (reference sequence). V was pared by 4 bases and J by 0 bases, with 3 bases of the junction left unmatched. The CDR3 length is 15 residues. CDR3 protein: CASSLGTASGNTIYF. The CDR3 DNA reads as TGTGCCAGCAGCCTCGGGACAGCCTCTGGAAACACCATATATTTT.